The TCR beta chain under discussion was sequenced for a study of blood T cell repertoires in COVID-19. The CDR3 is made up of 16 amino acids. V was pared by 1 base and J by 5 bases, with 8 bases of the junction left unmatched. Per the germline V gene, CDR1 is SGHTA and CDR2 is FQGTGA. Profiling relied on immunoSEQ multiplex PCR, and the TCRdb table lists in-frame clones only, not all of them. Among approximately 93,000 clones, about 90% were seen once, and the ten largest hold approximately 1%. Sequences were obtained from peripheral blood. J is TRBJ2-1 and V is TRBV7-3, with 7 bases aligning to TRBD2. This TCR derives from a human donor in a cohort sampled during active COVID-19. CDR3: CASSLIVAGGDNEQFF. The DNA for the CDR3 is TGTGCCAGCAGCTTAATAGTAGCGGGTGGGGACAATGAGCAGTTCTTC.